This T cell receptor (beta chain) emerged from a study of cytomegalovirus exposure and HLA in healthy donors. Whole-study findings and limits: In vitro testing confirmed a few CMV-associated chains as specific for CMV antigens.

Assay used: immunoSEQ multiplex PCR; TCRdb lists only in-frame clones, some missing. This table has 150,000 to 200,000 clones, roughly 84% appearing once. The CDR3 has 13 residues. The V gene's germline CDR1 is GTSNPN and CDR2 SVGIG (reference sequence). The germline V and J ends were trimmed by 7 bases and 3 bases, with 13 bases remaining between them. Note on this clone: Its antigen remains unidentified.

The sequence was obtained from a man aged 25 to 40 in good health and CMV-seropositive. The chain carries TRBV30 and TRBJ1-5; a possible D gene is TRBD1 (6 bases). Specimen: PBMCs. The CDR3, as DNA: TGTGCCTTCTCACAGGGATCCAATCAGCCCCAGCATTTT. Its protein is CAFSQGSNQPQHF.